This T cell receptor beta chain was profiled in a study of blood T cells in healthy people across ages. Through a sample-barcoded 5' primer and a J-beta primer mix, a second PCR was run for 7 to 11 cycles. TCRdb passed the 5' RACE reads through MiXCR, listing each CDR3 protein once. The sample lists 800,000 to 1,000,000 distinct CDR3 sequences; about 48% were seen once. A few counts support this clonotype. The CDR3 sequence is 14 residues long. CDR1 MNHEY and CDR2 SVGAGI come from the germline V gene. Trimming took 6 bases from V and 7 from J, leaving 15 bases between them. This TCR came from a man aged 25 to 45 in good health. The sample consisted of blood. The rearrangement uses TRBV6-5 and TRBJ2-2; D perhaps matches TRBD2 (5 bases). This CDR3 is CASSIMREIGELFF. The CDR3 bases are TGTGCCAGCAGCATAATGAGGGAGATCGGGGAGCTGTTTTTT.